Listed below are T cell receptor beta chains from one sample, sequenced in a study of identical twins. TCRdb reanalysed the 5' RACE reads using MiXCR and keeps one entry per CDR3 protein. The sample lists around 570,000 distinct CDR3 sequences, over 8.5% occurring once. In addition, the sample was reused for a study of yellow fever vaccine responses in identical twins.

The source material was PBMCs. These TCRs come from a woman younger than 35 in good health. Each CDR3 is given with its conserved first and last residue. D genes are given only for firm matches. Clone size is stated in some rows and not others, as once, few, many or a class when expanded.

d_call j_call clone_size v_call cdr3_nt cdr3_aa
TRBD2 TRBJ2-5 few TRBV20-1 TGCAGTGCGTCTAGCGGGATGCAAGAGACCCAGTACTTC CSASSGMQETQYF
NA TRBJ2-3 NA TRBV30 TGTGCCTGGAGCCCCCCCGGCACAGATACGCAGTATTTT CAWSPPGTDTQYF
TRBD2 TRBJ2-3 NA TRBV5-1 TGCGCCAGCAGCTTGGGCGGGGGGCGAGGGTTCACAGATACGCAGTATTTT CASSLGGGRGFTDTQYF
TRBD2 TRBJ2-7 NA TRBV19 TGTGCCACCCGACTAGCGGGAAGCTACGAGCAGTACTTC CATRLAGSYEQYF
NA TRBJ2-1 few TRBV4-3 TGCGCCAGCAGCCAAGATCGAGTCGGAGGCTCCTACAATGAGCAGTTCTTC CASSQDRVGGSYNEQFF
NA TRBJ2-6 many TRBV7-8 TGTGCCAGCAGCGGAGAGTTCTCTGGGGCCAACGTCCTGACTTTC CASSGEFSGANVLTF
NA TRBJ2-3 NA TRBV7-6 TGTGCCAGCAGCCCGCCCCCGCTGCAGTTGGGTCCAGATACGCAGTATTTT CASSPPPLQLGPDTQYF
TRBD2 TRBJ2-1 NA TRBV29-1 TGCAGCGTTGAACTAGCGGGAGAGGGCAATGAGCAGTTCTTC CSVELAGEGNEQFF
TRBD2 TRBJ2-5 many TRBV24-1 TGTGCCACCAGTGACCCGACTAGCCGGGAGACCCAGTACTTC CATSDPTSRETQYF
TRBD1 TRBJ2-3 NA TRBV9 TGTGCCAGCAGCGCAGATCCGGGACAGATCACAGATACGCAGTATTTT CASSADPGQITDTQYF
NA TRBJ2-3 few TRBV27 TGTGCCAGCAGTATCGGAGCTAGCACAGATACGCAGTATTTT CASSIGASTDTQYF
TRBD1 TRBJ2-1 few TRBV24-1 TGTGCCACCAGTGCCTCGACAGGGAGCTCCTACAATGAGCAGTTCTTC CATSASTGSSYNEQFF
NA TRBJ1-4 few TRBV25-1 TGTGCCAGCAGTGAATTACGGACAGCCCTTAATGAAAAACTGTTTTTT CASSELRTALNEKLFF
TRBD1 TRBJ1-3 NA TRBV7-9 TGTGCCAGCAGCTTAGTCCGGGACAGAACTGGAAACACCATATATTTT CASSLVRDRTGNTIYF